One sample yielded the 30 T cell receptor beta chains listed below, sequenced in a study of blood T cell repertoires in COVID-19. The data were produced by immunoSEQ multiplex PCR, yet TCRdb's version contains in-frame clones alone and is incomplete. The repertoire holds about 230,000 clones, with under 90% as singletons. Sequencing was performed on peripheral blood. These receptor sequences come from a man in his fifties with COVID-19, enrolled during active disease.

V gene TRBV3-1 (or the pseudogene TRBV3-2) combines with J gene TRBJ2-3, with D possibly TRBD1 on 6 matching bases. Trimming removed 3 bases at V and 0 bases at J, with 13 bases between. CDR1 is LGHDT, CDR2 YNNKEL, per germline (reference sequence). CDR3 length: 16 residues. The CDR3 DNA follows: TGTGCCAGCAGCCATATGGACAGTCCTAGCACAGATACGCAGTATTTT. Translating it yields CASSHMDSPSTDTQYF.

The chain links TRBV9 to TRBJ1-2, with a weak D call TRBD1 (6 bases). The CDR3 has 15 amino acids. The germline V gene has CDR1 SGDLS and CDR2 YYNGEE. V was pared by 0 bases and J by 0 bases, with 9 bases between. This CDR3 is CASSVEDSPNYGYTF. The CDR3 DNA sequence: TGTGCCAGCAGCGTAGAGGACAGCCCTAACTATGGCTACACCTTC.

The chain employs TRBV5-6 and TRBJ2-7, with D possibly being TRBD1 (6 bases). V lost 0 bases and J 11 bases, leaving 18 bases between the germline ends. The CDR3 runs 14 residues. Germline V gives CDR1 SGHDT, CDR2 YYEEEE. CDR3 in DNA: TGTGCCAGCAGCTTGGGGCTAGGGGGTATTTCTGAGTACTTC. This sequence encodes CASSLGLGGISEYF.

The CDR3 nucleotides are TGTGCCAGCAGAGCCCCAGGGTTCCAAGAGACCCAGTACTTC. Translating it yields CASRAPGFQETQYF. The chain carries TRBV2 and TRBJ2-5, with TRBD1 as a possible D gene (5 bases). V shed 6 bases and J shed 1 base, with 12 bases lying between them. The CDR3 covers 14 residues. Germline-derived CDR1 and CDR2 are SNHLY and FYNNEI.

The gene calls are TRBV19 and TRBJ2-7; D possibly corresponds to TRBD2 (6 bases). The CDR3 is 14 amino acids. With 5 bases removed from V and 2 bases from J, the gap between germline ends came to 13 bases. Germline V gene sequence: CDR1 LNHDA, CDR2 SQIVND (reference sequence). This CDR3 reads CASSQGLQAYEQYF. The CDR3 coding sequence is TGTGCCAGTAGTCAGGGACTGCAGGCCTACGAGCAGTACTTC.

V usage is TRBV12-3 or TRBV12-4 and J usage is TRBJ2-3; TRBD2 matches 8 bases. Trimming at V came to 6 bases and at J to 3 bases, leaving 2 bases not matched to a gene. The CDR3 contains 13 residues. As DNA, the CDR3 is TGTGCCAGCAGGGGCGGGGGGACAGATACGCAGTATTTT. Its translation is CASRGGGTDTQYF.

The V call is TRBV29-1, the J call TRBJ1-4; 7 positions match TRBD1. After removal of 7 bases from V and 4 bases from J, the junction contained 6 bases not matched to a gene. Germline loops: CDR1 SQVTM, CDR2 ANQGSEA. CDR3 length: 13 amino acids. This CDR3 reads CSATGTVNEKLFF. In DNA form, the CDR3 reads TGCAGCGCCACCGGGACAGTTAATGAAAAACTGTTTTTT. Full variable domain (missing parts from reference TRBV29-1 and TRBJ1-4): SAVISQKPSRDICQRGTSLTIQCQVDSQVTMMFWYRQQPGQSLTLIATANQGSEATYESGFVIDKFPISRPNLTFSTLTVSNMSPEDSSIYLCSATGTVNEKLFFGSGTQLSVL.

V and J are TRBV9 and TRBJ2-2; TRBD2 agrees at 8 bases. Germline loops: CDR1 SGDLS, CDR2 YYNGEE. Trimming removed 0 bases from V and 0 bases from J; junction bases left unmatched: 4. The CDR3 extends over 17 amino acids. The CDR3 DNA sequence: TGTGCCAGCAGCGTAGGGCCGGGACTAGCGAACACCGGGGAGCTGTTTTTT. Translated: CASSVGPGLANTGELFF.

The chain is built from TRBV6-4 and TRBJ2-2, with D possibly matching TRBD1 (5 bases). V was pared by 5 bases and J by 0 bases, with 13 bases between. This CDR3 spans 16 amino acids. Germline V CDR1 and CDR2: MRHNA, SNTAGT. The CDR3 region is CASSRSPGTNTGELFF. The CDR3 nucleotides read TGTGCCAGCAGTCGTAGTCCAGGGACGAACACCGGGGAGCTGTTTTTT.

The chain is built from TRBV12-5 and TRBJ2-1; a possible D gene is TRBD2 (5 bases). The CDR3 is 16 residues long. V was trimmed by 5 bases and J by 0 bases, leaving 14 bases between them. The germline gives CDR1 LGHNT, CDR2 FRNRAP. This CDR3 is CASGPPRVRSYNEQFF. The CDR3 coding sequence is TGTGCTAGTGGTCCACCGCGGGTACGCTCCTACAATGAGCAGTTCTTC.

The chain combines TRBV12-3 or TRBV12-4 with TRBJ2-7, with 7 bases lining up with TRBD1. The trim removed 3 bases at V and 6 bases at J, leaving 2 bases unmatched. The CDR3 covers 12 residues. The CDR3 DNA follows: TGTGCCAGCAGTTTCGACAGGGTCGAGCAGTACTTC. It translates to CASSFDRVEQYF.

This chain links TRBV6-5 with TRBJ2-7; D is ambiguous. The ends were cut back, 2 bases at V and 0 bases at J, with 11 bases in the middle. CDR1 is MNHEY and CDR2 is SVGAGI in the germline V gene. The CDR3 length is 15 residues. The CDR3 loop reads CASSYRRVSSYEQYF. CDR3 in DNA: TGTGCCAGCAGTTACCGTCGAGTCTCCTCCTACGAGCAGTACTTC.

This clone was counted between two and nine times. The chain carries TRBV11-2 and TRBJ2-2; TRBD1 agrees at 8 bases. From germline, CDR1 is SGHAT and CDR2 FQNNGV. The CDR3 sequence is 19 residues long. V lost 1 base, J lost 0 bases, and 10 bases stayed unmatched. The DNA of the CDR3 is TGTGCCAGCAGCTTAGGGGCAGGGGGCGCCTTCGCGAACACCGGGGAGCTGTTTTTT. Translation: CASSLGAGGAFANTGELFF.

The chain joins TRBV10-3 to TRBJ1-5, with 9 bases matching TRBD1. V dropped 5 bases and J dropped 3; count of bases not matched to a gene: 5. CDR3 length: 15 amino acids. Germline CDR1 is ENHRY and CDR2 is SYGVKD. CDR3 DNA: TGTGCCATCAGTCCCCGGACAGGGGACAATCAGCCCCAGCATTTT. It encodes CAISPRTGDNQPQHF.

The CDR3 nucleotides read TGTGCCAGCAGCTTCAATCCGGGAGTGTTGAGGAATGAGCAGTTCTTC. It translates to CASSFNPGVLRNEQFF. This sequence joins TRBV5-6 and TRBJ2-1; tentatively, D is TRBD2 (6 bases). The CDR3 loop spans 16 amino acids. Germline assignment: CDR1 SGHDT and CDR2 YYEEEE. Trimming took off 2 bases at V and 7 bases at J, with 19 bases between the two ends.

The gene calls are TRBV5-4 and TRBJ1-1; D is ambiguous. The germline V gene has CDR1 SGHNT and CDR2 YYREEE (reference sequence). The V and J ends lost 2 bases and 7 bases respectively, with 12 bases between them. The CDR3 has 13 amino acids. CDR3 sequence (DNA): TGTGCCAGCAGCTTCGGGGAGGGCGGTGAAGCTTTCTTT. Translating gives CASSFGEGGEAFF.

The chain carries TRBV4-1 and TRBJ2-1, with 10 bases fitting TRBD2. The V segment lost 0 bases and the J segment 8 bases; nucleotides outside the gene matches: 13. CDR1 MGHRA and CDR2 YSYEKL come from the germline V gene. The CDR3 loop spans 18 amino acids. The CDR3 DNA follows: TGCGCCAGCAGCCAAGAAGATGGGCTAGCGGGGGTTGCCTATGAGCAGTTCTTC. This gives the protein CASSQEDGLAGVAYEQFF.

CDR3 in DNA: TGTGCCAGCAGCCTCGGTGGTAGCGGGAGGGGTGAGCAGTTCTTC. As protein: CASSLGGSGRGEQFF. The rearrangement links TRBV11-3 to TRBJ2-1; 11 bases are shared with TRBD2. The CDR3 loop spans 15 amino acids. Unmatched junction bases numbered 9, after V lost 5 bases and J lost 9 bases. Germline V gene sequence: CDR1 SGHNT, CDR2 YENEEA.

This clone was seen more than once but under ten times. V gene TRBV9 combines with J gene TRBJ2-5, with D perhaps matching TRBD2 (5 bases). This CDR3 comprises 14 residues. Germline CDR1 reads SGDLS; CDR2 reads YYNGEE. V lost 4 bases, J lost 2 bases, and 12 bases lay in between. The CDR3, as DNA: TGTGCCAGCAGCCGTATTGGGGAGCAAGAGACCCAGTACTTC. Amino acids: CASSRIGEQETQYF.

The V call is TRBV19, the J call TRBJ2-1, with D perhaps TRBD1 (7 bases). The CDR3 spans 14 residues. V gave up 3 bases and J gave up 6 bases, with 12 bases separating them. Per germline, CDR1 LNHDA and CDR2 SQIVND (reference sequence). CDR3 residues: CASSIRQGGNEQFF. The CDR3 region has the DNA TGTGCCAGTAGTATCCGACAGGGAGGCAATGAGCAGTTCTTC.

This sequence joins TRBV18 and TRBJ2-7, with D possibly TRBD1 on 6 matching bases. V shed 4 bases and J shed 3 bases, with 16 bases lying between them. The CDR3 loop spans 15 amino acids. CDR1 and CDR2 (germline): KGHSH, LQKENI. In nucleotides, the CDR3 is TGTGCCAGCTCACACACCGGGACAATTTTCTACGAGCAGTACTTC. Its translation is CASSHTGTIFYEQYF.

This chain uses TRBV19 with TRBJ2-3; TRBD1 is a possible D gene (6 bases). This CDR3 contains 11 residues. The V gene lost 9 bases and the J gene lost 10 bases, with 14 bases spanning the gap. Germline V gene sequence: CDR1 LNHDA, CDR2 SQIVND (reference sequence). This chain's CDR3 is CASRGVGAQYF. The DNA for the CDR3 is TGTGCCAGCAGGGGTGTTGGCGCGCAGTATTTT.

The chain recombines TRBV7-9 with TRBJ1-1; no clear D. Deletions cut 2 bases from V and 1 base from J, with 11 bases between. Germline CDR1 SEHNR, CDR2 FQNEAQ (reference sequence). CDR3 length: 15 residues. The CDR3 DNA reads as TGTGCCAGCAGCTTAACCGGGGTGGAGAACACTGAAGCTTTCTTT. This codes for CASSLTGVENTEAFF.

V is TRBV9 and J is TRBJ1-2; 8 bases align to TRBD1. V shed 6 bases, J shed 7 bases, and the junction held 5 bases outside the gene matches. This CDR3 is built from 12 residues. Looked up from germline, CDR1 is SGDLS and CDR2 is YYNGEE. CDR3 sequence reads: CASNQQGGGYTF. The CDR3 DNA reads as TGTGCCAGCAACCAACAGGGGGGTGGCTACACCTTC. Full variable domain (missing parts from reference TRBV9 and TRBJ1-2): DSGVTQTPKHLITATGQRVTLRCSPRSGDLSVYWYQQSLDQGLQFLIQYYNGEERAKGNILERFSAQQFPDLHSELNLSSLELGDSALYFCASNQQGGGYTFGSGTRLTVV.

The chain combines TRBV11-2 with TRBJ2-7; a weak D match, TRBD2 (6 bases). Germline loops: CDR1 SGHAT, CDR2 FQNNGV. V lost 7 bases, J lost 2 bases, and 15 bases lay in between. The CDR3 totals 14 residues. The CDR3 nucleotides are TGTGCCAGCACCGACTGGGACTTCCCCTACGAGCAGTACTTC. Amino acids: CASTDWDFPYEQYF.

The V and J genes are TRBV7-3 and TRBJ1-4; a possible D gene is TRBD1 (5 bases). Germline assignment: CDR1 SGHTA and CDR2 FQGTGA. V lost 5 bases, J lost 3 bases, and 10 bases lay in between. The CDR3 contains 14 residues. The CDR3 spells CASSVGGPNEKLFF. CDR3 in DNA: TGTGCCAGCAGCGTCGGGGGACCTAATGAAAAACTGTTTTTT.

This clone was observed once. The junction and the germline gene differ at one end; a read error may be behind it. The rearrangement joins TRBV5-1 to TRBJ1-5; the D gene is possibly TRBD1 (5 bases). This CDR3 spans 15 amino acids. The germline gives CDR1 SGHRS, CDR2 YFSETQ. The CDR3 reads CPSSLGGGGNQPQHF. The DNA for the CDR3 is TGCCCCAGCAGCTTGGGGGGGGGTGGAAATCAGCCCCAGCATTTT.

The genes are TRBV27 and TRBJ2-5; 7 bases map to TRBD2. V lost 3 bases, J lost 1 base, and 5 bases stayed unmatched. Germline loops: CDR1 MNHEY, CDR2 SMNVEV (reference sequence). CDR3 length: 15 residues. CDR3 in DNA: TGTGCCAGCAGTTTTTTGCCTAGCGGCCAAGAGACCCAGTACTTC. Its translation is CASSFLPSGQETQYF.

In DNA, the CDR3 is TGTGCCAGCAGCTTGGCCGGAGTCGGGGAGCTGTTTTTT. It translates to CASSLAGVGELFF. This chain uses TRBV5-6 with TRBJ2-2, with D unresolved. There are 13 residues in the CDR3. Germline V gives CDR1 SGHDT, CDR2 YYEEEE. V was cut by 0 bases and J by 7 bases, with 7 bases left in between. The full variable domain, rest sourced from reference TRBV5-6 and TRBJ2-2, is DAGVTQSPTHLIKTRGQQVTLRCSPKSGHDTVSWYQQALGQGPQFIFQYYEEEERQRGNFPDRFSGHQFPNYSSELNVNALLLGDSALYLCASSLAGVGELFFGEGSRLTVL.

The V call is TRBV4-2, the J call TRBJ2-7, with TRBD2 matching over 10 bases. Germline lookup yields CDR1 LGHNA and CDR2 YNFKEQ. The CDR3 is made up of 16 amino acids. The V and J ends lost 0 bases and 2 bases, in that order; junction bases with no gene match: 4. The CDR3 DNA follows: TGTGCCAGCAGCCAAGATTTTAGCGGGGGGACCTACGAGCAGTACTTC. It translates to CASSQDFSGGTYEQYF.